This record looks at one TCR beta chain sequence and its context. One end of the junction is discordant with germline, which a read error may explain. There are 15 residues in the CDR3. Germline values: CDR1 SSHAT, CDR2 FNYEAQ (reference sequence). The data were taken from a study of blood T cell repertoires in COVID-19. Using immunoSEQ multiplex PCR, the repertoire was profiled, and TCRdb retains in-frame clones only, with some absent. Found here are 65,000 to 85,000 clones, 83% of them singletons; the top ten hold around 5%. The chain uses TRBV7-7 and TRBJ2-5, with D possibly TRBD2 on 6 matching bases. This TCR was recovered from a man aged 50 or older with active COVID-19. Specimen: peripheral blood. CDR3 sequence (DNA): TGTGCTAGCAGCTCCACGGGACTGACCCAAGAGACCCAGTACTTC. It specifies CASSSTGLTQETQYF.